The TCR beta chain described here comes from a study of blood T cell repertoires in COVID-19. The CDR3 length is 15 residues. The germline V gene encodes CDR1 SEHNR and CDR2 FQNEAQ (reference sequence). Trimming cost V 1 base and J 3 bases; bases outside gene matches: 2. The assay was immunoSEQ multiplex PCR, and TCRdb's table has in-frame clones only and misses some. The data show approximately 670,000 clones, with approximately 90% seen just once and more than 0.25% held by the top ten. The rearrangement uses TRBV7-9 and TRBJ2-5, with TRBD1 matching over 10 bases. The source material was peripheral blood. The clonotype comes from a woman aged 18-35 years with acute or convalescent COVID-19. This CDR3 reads CASSLEGTGEETQYF. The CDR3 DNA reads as TGTGCCAGCAGCTTAGAGGGGACAGGGGAAGAGACCCAGTACTTC.